This T cell receptor (beta chain) was profiled in a study of cytomegalovirus exposure and HLA in healthy donors. Study-wide results and limits: An analysis done earlier found most TCR beta V segments productive about 87% or about 30% of the time.

CDR1 MDHEN and CDR2 SYDVKM come from the germline V gene. V lost 3 bases, J lost 10 bases, and 15 bases stayed unmatched. This CDR3 region has 16 residues. Worth noting for this clone: The antigen is unknown.

Primers included in the PCR were 60 Vbeta and 13 Jbeta primers. Here immunoSEQ multiplex PCR was the method, and the copy in TCRdb shows in-frame clones only, minus some. The table includes about 90,000 clones, around three quarters detected once. The chain is built from TRBV28 and TRBJ2-1, with 7 bases that match TRBD2. Material for sequencing was PBMCs. This TCR was recovered from a woman aged 35 to 49 in good health and CMV-seropositive. The CDR3 sequence: CASSFGAGLEAAEQFF. Written as DNA, the CDR3 is TGTGCCAGCAGTTTTGGTGCAGGACTAGAAGCGGCCGAGCAGTTCTTC.